One TCR beta chain is described in this entry. The sample is drawn from a study of CD8+ T cells in alopecia areata. Extracted RNA was reverse transcribed into cDNA, the sequencing template. Some clones are missing from TCRdb's copy, which holds only in-frame ones; the method was immunoSEQ multiplex PCR. The data contain around 120,000 clones, around two fifths of them seen just once; the ten biggest clones take up over 3%. The sample consisted of CD4+ T cells sorted from blood. The clonotype was recovered from a human donor with alopecia areata.

The CDR3 here is CASRRDSYGYTF. CDR3 sequence (DNA): TGTGCCAGCAGACGGGACAGCTATGGCTACACCTTC. The chain is built from TRBV6-5 and TRBJ1-2; 7 nucleotides match TRBD1. Trimming removed 6 bases from V and 4 bases from J; junction bases left unmatched: 2. Germline V gives CDR1 MNHEY, CDR2 SVGAGI. CDR3 length equals 12 residues.